The 31 T cell receptor beta chains presented below share a single source sample, sequenced in a study of chemoradiotherapy in HPV16-positive cancers. Sequencing used immunoSEQ multiplex PCR; TCRdb keeps in-frame clones, though not all of them. The table has some 19,000 clones, approximately 80% seen once. Sequencing was performed on blood, taken from a patient who underwent chemoradiotherapy. The source is a human donor with HPV-associated anogenital cancer.

The chain employs TRBV7-9 and TRBJ1-6, with 11 bases fitting TRBD1. After removal of 5 bases from V and 7 bases from J, the junction contained 7 bases not matched to a gene. This CDR3 contains 16 residues. Per the germline V gene, CDR1 is SEHNR and CDR2 is FQNEAQ (reference sequence). This CDR3 is CASSRTGGEWNSPLHF. The CDR3, as DNA: TGTGCCAGCAGCCGGACAGGGGGCGAGTGGAATTCACCCCTCCACTTT.

The genes are TRBV7-7 and TRBJ2-5; TRBD2 matches 11 bases. After removal of 2 bases from V and 4 bases from J, the junction contained 6 bases not matched to a gene. The CDR3 spans 16 residues. Germline V gives CDR1 SSHAT, CDR2 FNYEAQ (reference sequence). CDR3 in DNA: TGTGCCAGCAGCTTAAGCCTAGCGGGGGGTAGAGAGACCCAGTACTTC. Its translation: CASSLSLAGGRETQYF.

The V gene is TRBV5-6, the J gene TRBJ1-5, with 11 bases identical to TRBD1. Germline trimming cut 2 bases from V and 7 bases from J; bases unmatched to any gene: 2. Germline-derived CDR1 and CDR2 are SGHDT and YYEEEE. CDR3 length: 14 residues. This CDR3 is CASSLGQGAQPQHF. The CDR3 nucleotides are TGTGCCAGCAGCTTAGGACAGGGGGCCCAGCCCCAGCATTTT.

The chain recombines TRBV2 with TRBJ1-5; D possibly corresponds to TRBD1 (5 bases). This CDR3 contains 13 residues. V was trimmed by 5 bases and J by 5 bases, leaving 10 bases between them. CDR1 and CDR2 from the germline V gene are SNHLY and FYNNEI. CDR3 amino acids: CASSYTGDQPQHF. CDR3 in DNA: TGTGCCAGCAGTTATACAGGAGATCAGCCCCAGCATTTT.

This rearrangement joins TRBV27 to TRBJ2-3, with TRBD1 identical over 9 bases. This CDR3 is built from 18 residues. Germline CDR1 is MNHEY and CDR2 is SMNVEV (reference sequence). The J segment lost 3 bases and the V segment lost 5 bases, leaving 15 bases of the junction unmatched. The CDR3 loop is CASSLLLGQGKPTDTQYF. CDR3 bases: TGTGCCAGCAGTCTACTTCTGGGACAGGGAAAACCTACAGATACGCAGTATTTT.

This clone was picked up a small number of times. Germline is not matched at one junction end, which may reflect a read error. This chain joins TRBV4-1 and TRBJ1-2, with TRBD1 matching over 8 bases. Per the germline V gene, CDR1 is MGHRA and CDR2 is YSYEKL. The CDR3 has 12 amino acids. CDR3 nucleotide sequence: TGCGCCAGCAGCCAAGAACAGGGGGAGATTGCTTTC. This encodes CASSQEQGEIAF.

CDR3 amino acids: CASREFLANQPQHF. For the CDR3, the DNA is TGTGCCAGCAGGGAATTCTTAGCAAATCAGCCCCAGCATTTT. This rearrangement joins TRBV6-1 to TRBJ1-5; D remains unclear. V lost 6 bases, J lost 4 bases, and 13 bases lay in between. This CDR3 contains 14 residues. Germline V gene lookup returns CDR1 MNHNS and CDR2 SASEGT.

The gene calls are TRBV7-6 and TRBJ2-7, with TRBD1 matching 7 bases. The CDR3 is 15 residues long. Unmatched junction bases numbered 7, after V lost 2 bases and J lost 3 bases. Germline assignment: CDR1 SGHVS and CDR2 FNYEAQ. This chain's CDR3 is CASSLMGQINYEQYF. For the CDR3, the DNA is TGTGCCAGCAGCTTAATGGGACAGATTAACTACGAGCAGTACTTC.

This clone was seen more than once but under ten times. The J gene is TRBJ1-1, the V gene TRBV6-5; tentative D call: TRBD1 (5 bases). The CDR3 is made up of 16 amino acids. Germline V gives CDR1 MNHEY, CDR2 SVGAGI. Between the trimmed V and J ends, which lost 0 bases and 0 bases, there was a span of 11 bases. CDR3 in amino acids: CASSYSAQGMNTEAFF. The CDR3 coding sequence is TGTGCCAGCAGTTACTCGGCGCAGGGAATGAACACTGAAGCTTTCTTT.

The chain combines TRBV5-1 with TRBJ1-1; tentative D call: TRBD1 (5 bases). The CDR3 runs to 15 residues. Trimming shortened V by 4 bases and J by 4 bases, and 17 bases separated the two germline ends. Germline V gene sequence: CDR1 SGHRS, CDR2 YFSETQ. The CDR3 DNA reads as TGCGCCAGCAGCCCTGGGACGGGAGGAAGCACTGAAGCTTTCTTT. This gives the protein CASSPGTGGSTEAFF.

The rearrangement joins TRBV5-8 to TRBJ1-5, with D possibly TRBD1 on 5 matching bases. Germline V gene sequence: CDR1 SGHTS, CDR2 YDEGEE. V lost 1 base and J lost 6, with 11 bases in between. The CDR3 covers 14 residues. CDR3 residues: CASSLRGKSQPQHF. CDR3 sequence (DNA): TGTGCCAGCAGCTTGCGGGGGAAAAGTCAGCCCCAGCATTTT. The complete variable domain, with remaining parts taken from reference TRBV5-8 and TRBJ1-5, reads EAGVTQSPTHLIKTRGQQATLRCSPISGHTSVYWYQQALGLGLQFLLWYDEGEERNRGNFPPRFSGRQFPNYSSELNVNALELEDSALYLCASSLRGKSQPQHFGDGTRLSIL.

This chain links TRBV7-2 with TRBJ1-2; D unclear. The CDR3 loop spans 10 amino acids. The ends were cut back, 5 bases at V and 13 bases at J, with 11 bases in the middle. Germline values: CDR1 SGHTA, CDR2 FQGNSA. CDR3 amino acids: CASSTNWVTF. DNA for the CDR3: TGTGCCAGCAGCACAAACTGGGTCACCTTC.

V is TRBV19 and J is TRBJ1-6; no clear D. Trimming shortened V by 7 bases and J by 6 bases, and 13 bases separated the two germline ends. The germline V gene encodes CDR1 LNHDA and CDR2 SQIVND (reference sequence). This CDR3 contains 14 residues. DNA of the CDR3: TGTGCCAGTACCTTGAAGCAGCTTAATTCACCCCTCCACTTT. Protein: CASTLKQLNSPLHF.

The chain uses TRBV4-3 and TRBJ1-2, with D perhaps TRBD1 (5 bases). The CDR3 extends over 14 amino acids. Germline CDR1 reads LGHNA; CDR2 reads YSLEER. The V end was cut by 0 bases, the J end by 2 bases, with 7 bases between. Here the CDR3 DNA reads TGCGCCAGCAGCCAAGATCGGGGGAACTATGGCTACACCTTC. It codes for CASSQDRGNYGYTF.

This chain joins TRBV7-9 and TRBJ1-4; 7 positions agree with TRBD1. In germline, CDR1 is SEHNR, CDR2 FQNEAQ (reference sequence). The CDR3 loop spans 15 amino acids. V trimming: 6 bases; J trimming: 0 bases; junction bases outside the gene matches: 4. This chain's CDR3 is CASSGTASTNEKLFF. CDR3 sequence (DNA): TGTGCCAGCAGTGGGACAGCCTCAACTAATGAAAAACTGTTTTTT.

The chain employs TRBV11-1 and TRBJ1-1, with 8 bases lining up with TRBD1. The CDR3 extends over 14 amino acids. The junction had 6 bases not matched to a gene; V was cut back by 3 bases and J by 6 bases. Per germline, CDR1 SGHAT and CDR2 FQDESV (reference sequence). CDR3 DNA: TGTGCCAGCAGCTTTGATACAGGGGGTGCTGAAGCTTTCTTT. Translating gives CASSFDTGGAEAFF.

The chain combines TRBV4-2 with TRBJ2-5; D gene unclear. Germline V gene lookup returns CDR1 LGHNA and CDR2 YNFKEQ. This CDR3 is built from 14 residues. V lost 0 bases and J lost 5, with 10 bases in between. CDR3 protein: CASSQESRLETQYF. CDR3 in DNA: TGTGCCAGCAGCCAAGAAAGTAGGCTGGAGACCCAGTACTTC.

This chain joins TRBV11-1 and TRBJ1-2, with D perhaps matching TRBD1 (5 bases). The CDR3 is made up of 13 amino acids. Germline loops: CDR1 SGHAT, CDR2 FQDESV (reference sequence). Trimming cost V 5 bases and J 8 bases, with 15 bases left between them. The DNA for the CDR3 is TGTGCCAGCAGCCACCCGAGGGGTGGCGGCTACACCTTC. Residues: CASSHPRGGGYTF.

The chain has TRBV4-1 and TRBJ2-6; TRBD1 agrees at 11 bases. The CDR3 runs 19 residues. The J segment lost 1 base and the V segment lost 3 bases, leaving 8 bases of the junction unmatched. Germline CDR1 MGHRA, CDR2 YSYEKL. The chain's CDR3 is CASSQDPGQGVSGANVLTF. In nucleotides, the CDR3 is TGCGCCAGCAGCCAGGATCCGGGACAGGGGGTTTCTGGGGCCAACGTCCTGACTTTC.

The chain employs TRBV9 and TRBJ2-2, with D possibly being TRBD2 (5 bases). Germline V lookup: CDR1 SGDLS, CDR2 YYNGEE. The V end lost 3 bases, the J end lost 3 bases, and 9 bases lay between the germline ends. The CDR3 length is 14 residues. The CDR3 here is CASSAAGDTGELFF. The CDR3 DNA is TGTGCCAGCAGCGCCGCCGGGGACACCGGGGAGCTGTTTTTT.

The CDR3, as DNA: TGTGCCAGCATTCCAGGGGGTTCCTACGAGCAGTACTTC. Its translation is CASIPGGSYEQYF. The chain combines TRBV7-9 with TRBJ2-7; the match to TRBD1 covers 7 bases. V gave up 7 bases and J gave up 1 base; unmatched junction bases: 4. CDR3 length: 13 residues. Germline V lookup: CDR1 SEHNR, CDR2 FQNEAQ (reference sequence).

The chain is built from TRBV5-1 and TRBJ1-1; D perhaps matches TRBD1 (6 bases). CDR1 is SGHRS, CDR2 YFSETQ, per germline. CDR3 length: 14 amino acids. Trimming left V 0 bases short and J 5 bases short, with 11 bases between. In DNA form, the CDR3 reads TGCGCCAGCAGCTTGGAGGGGGGCCAAACTGAAGCTTTCTTT. This encodes CASSLEGGQTEAFF.

This clone was recorded once. The chain links TRBV6-5 to TRBJ1-5; D remains unclear. Trimming took 7 bases from V and 5 from J, leaving 15 bases between them. Germline V gene sequence: CDR1 MNHEY, CDR2 SVGAGI. The CDR3 has 14 amino acids. CDR3 coding DNA: TGTGCCAGCACGCGACTCGGCGGGGATCAGCCCCAGCATTTT. This translates into CASTRLGGDQPQHF.

V and J are TRBV6-1 and TRBJ1-5; D is unresolved. CDR3 length: 15 amino acids. Germline assignment: CDR1 MNHNS and CDR2 SASEGT. V was cut by 3 bases and J by 0 bases, with 9 bases left in between. This chain's CDR3 is CASSDLIYSNQPQHF. The CDR3 coding sequence is TGTGCCAGCAGTGACTTAATATATAGCAATCAGCCCCAGCATTTT.

The chain employs TRBV14 and TRBJ1-1; D gene ambiguous. The V end lost 2 bases, the J end lost 3 bases, and 7 bases lay between the germline ends. This CDR3 has 13 residues. Germline V lookup: CDR1 SGHDN, CDR2 FVKESK. The CDR3 coding sequence is TGTGCCAGCAGCCAAATCCTCGACACTGAAGCTTTCTTT. This encodes CASSQILDTEAFF.

J is TRBJ2-7 and V is TRBV28, with D perhaps given as TRBD1 or TRBD2 (5 bases each). Trimming left V 4 bases short and J 2 bases short, with 15 bases between. There are 15 residues in the CDR3. The V gene's germline CDR1 is MDHEN and CDR2 SYDVKM. The CDR3 region has the DNA TGTGCCAGCAGTTCCCCCGGGACGGTCCCCTACGAGCAGTACTTC. Translation: CASSSPGTVPYEQYF.

The chain recombines TRBV15 with TRBJ1-3, with a possible D match to TRBD1 (5 bases). Trimming took 1 base from V and 3 from J, leaving 7 bases between them. Germline V CDR1 and CDR2: LNHNV, YYDKDF (reference sequence). The CDR3 totals 14 residues. The CDR3 coding sequence is TGTGCCACCAGCAGAGGGGGGGATGGAAACACCATATATTTT. Its translation: CATSRGGDGNTIYF.

V and J are TRBV19 and TRBJ2-3; TRBD1 aligns across 8 bases. The V and J ends lost 3 bases and 5 bases, in that order; junction bases with no gene match: 4. This CDR3 has 14 amino acids. Germline CDR1 reads LNHDA; CDR2 reads SQIVND (reference sequence). CDR3 sequence (DNA): TGTGCCAGTAGTATGCGGACAGGGAAAGATACGCAGTATTTT. This translates into CASSMRTGKDTQYF.

V usage is TRBV5-6 and J usage is TRBJ2-7, with a possible D match to TRBD2 (6 bases). This CDR3 is built from 17 residues. Germline CDR1 and CDR2: SGHDT and YYEEEE. V lost 5 bases, J lost 0 bases, and 21 bases lay in between. CDR3 region: CASRLGMAGISSYEQYF. DNA of the CDR3: TGTGCCAGCAGGCTTGGGATGGCGGGGATCAGCTCCTACGAGCAGTACTTC.

The gene calls are TRBV5-1 and TRBJ1-1; D might be TRBD1 (5 bases). Deletions cut 3 bases from V and 2 bases from J, with 8 bases between. Germline V gene lookup returns CDR1 SGHRS and CDR2 YFSETQ. The CDR3 extends over 13 amino acids. Here the CDR3 DNA reads TGCGCCAGCAGCTCGGGACTTAACACTGAAGCTTTCTTT. Its protein is CASSSGLNTEAFF.

The J gene is TRBJ1-2, the V gene TRBV6-5; D might be TRBD1 (6 bases). V lost 6 bases, J lost 6 bases, and 11 bases lay in between. The CDR3 loop spans 12 amino acids. Germline-derived CDR1 and CDR2 are MNHEY and SVGAGI. CDR3 amino acids: CASRQGIDGYTF. CDR3 in DNA: TGTGCCAGCAGACAGGGAATAGATGGCTACACCTTC.